The entry that follows covers one TCR beta chain sequence. Its specificity is not known. This entry is derived from a study of vaccination effects on CD4 cells after COVID-19. Study-wide results and caveats: The study had few convalescent patients and no early post-infection timepoints.

CDR3 length: 15 amino acids. Germline CDR1 KGHSH, CDR2 LQKENI. V lost 1 base, J lost 4 bases, and 12 bases lay in between. Before any sequencing was done, the ViraFEST assay used viral peptide pools to expand antigen-specific CD4+ T cells. The authors isolated CD4+ T cells after nine to eleven days of culture. Two doses of BNT162b2 or mRNA-1273 vaccine were administered to participants. Data came from immunoSEQ multiplex PCR; TCRdb stores just in-frame clones and leaves some out. The top ten clones hold under 20% of a sample with 15,000 to 20,000 clones, more than 75% of them seen once. The origin of this receptor is a human donor who received a COVID-19 vaccine. This sequence joins TRBV18 and TRBJ2-3; the D gene is possibly TRBD1 (5 bases). Sequences were derived from CD4+ T cells from PBMCs cultured with HCoV-NL63 spike peptides, sampled after COVID-19 vaccination. The CDR3 protein is CASSPQGPGADTQYF. CDR3 DNA: TGTGCCAGCTCACCACAGGGGCCAGGTGCAGATACGCAGTATTTT.